These T cell receptor beta chains were read from a single sample in a study of T cell responses to AZD1222 COVID-19 vaccine. The repertoire was sequenced with immunoSEQ multiplex PCR; TCRdb's copy has only in-frame clones and lacks some. Among around 110,000 clones listed, about 90% were seen once. Sequencing used peripheral blood, obtained 28 days after the second AZD1222 dose. The receptors originated from an adult who received the AZD1222 COVID-19 vaccine. The CDR3 runs from the conserved cysteine through the conserved F or W. A D gene is named only where the DNA matches it firmly. Not every row has a clone size; where given, it reads once, few, many or a size class.

size: NA
length: 14
J: TRBJ1-3
V: TRBV2
D: NA
DNA: TGTGCCAGCAAAATTTCCAACTCTGGAAACACCATATATTTT
CDR3: CASKISNSGNTIYF

size: few
length: 15
J: TRBJ2-7
V: TRBV5-1
D: TRBD2
DNA: TGCGCCAGCAGCTTAACCGAGCGGGGGACCTACGAGCAGTACTTC
CDR3: CASSLTERGTYEQYF

size: once
length: 15
J: TRBJ2-3
V: TRBV6-5
D: TRBD2
DNA: TGTGCTAGCAGGGGACTAGACTATAGCACAGATACGCAGTATTTT
CDR3: CASRGLDYSTDTQYF

size: NA
length: 15
J: TRBJ2-2
V: TRBV6-6
D: TRBD2
DNA: TGTGCCAGCACGGGGGGGCGGTCGAACACCGGGGAGCTGTTTTTT
CDR3: CASTGGRSNTGELFF

size: NA
length: 17
J: TRBJ1-4
V: TRBV7-9
D: TRBD1
DNA: TGTGCCAGCAGCCGCCGGGACAGGAAACCAATGGGGGAAAAACTGTTTTTT
CDR3: CASSRRDRKPMGEKLFF

size: NA
length: 16
J: TRBJ2-1
V: TRBV4-1
D: NA
DNA: TGCGCCAGCAGCCAAGGAGCCGGCGCCTCCTACAATGAGCAGTTCTTC
CDR3: CASSQGAGASYNEQFF

size: NA
length: 16
J: TRBJ2-3
V: TRBV6-4
D: NA
DNA: TGTGCCAGCAGTGACCTGGTAGCGGCACCCACAGATACGCAGTATTTT
CDR3: CASSDLVAAPTDTQYF

size: NA
length: 12
J: TRBJ1-2
V: TRBV15
D: NA
DNA: TGTGCCACCAGCAGGGCAGGGGATCTCTACACCTTC
CDR3: CATSRAGDLYTF

size: once
length: 17
J: TRBJ1-3
V: TRBV7-9
D: TRBD1
DNA: TGTGCCAGCAGCCCCAGGGGGGCGTATAGCTCTGGAAACACCATATATTTT
CDR3: CASSPRGAYSSGNTIYF

size: NA
length: 11
J: TRBJ2-5
V: TRBV11-1
D: NA
DNA: TGTGCCAGCAGCTCGAAAGAGACCCAGTACTTC
CDR3: CASSSKETQYF

size: NA
length: 14
J: TRBJ2-5
V: TRBV3-1/TRBV3-2
D: TRBD1
DNA: TGTGCCAGCAGCATTCGGACAGGCCAAGAGACCCAGTACTTC
CDR3: CASSIRTGQETQYF

size: NA
length: 16
J: TRBJ1-6
V: TRBV3-1/TRBV3-2
D: TRBD1
DNA: TGTGCCAGCAGCCAGTACGGGACAGGGGAAAATTCACCCCTCCACTTT
CDR3: CASSQYGTGENSPLHF

size: once
length: 17
J: TRBJ1-5
V: TRBV2
D: NA
DNA: TGTGCCAGCAGTGAATGGATCGTGCAGGGCCCGATCGGGCCCCAGCATTTT
CDR3: CASSEWIVQGPIGPQHF

size: NA
length: 17
J: TRBJ2-1
V: TRBV7-7
D: NA
DNA: TGTGCTAGCAGCTTGTCGGCAGGCCAGAGCTCCTACAATGAGCAGTTCTTC
CDR3: CASSLSAGQSSYNEQFF

size: NA
length: 14
J: TRBJ2-7
V: TRBV11-2
D: NA
DNA: TGTGCCAGCAGCTTAGACCCGGGAGCATACGAGCAGTACTTC
CDR3: CASSLDPGAYEQYF

size: NA
length: 13
J: TRBJ2-5
V: TRBV2
D: NA
DNA: TGTGCCAGCACTTCGACAGCCCAAGAGACCCAGTACTTC
CDR3: CASTSTAQETQYF

size: NA
length: 14
J: TRBJ1-3
V: TRBV19
D: NA
DNA: TGTGCCAGTAGTTTGGCACCCTCTGGAAACACCATATATTTT
CDR3: CASSLAPSGNTIYF

size: NA
length: 18
J: TRBJ2-5
V: TRBV3-1/TRBV3-2
D: TRBD2
DNA: TGTGCCAGCAGCCCTGGGACTAGCGGGAGGGGAGGGTATGAGACCCAGTACTTC
CDR3: CASSPGTSGRGGYETQYF

size: NA
length: 16
J: TRBJ1-2
V: TRBV5-1
D: NA
DNA: TGCGCCAGCAGCTTCTTGTGGGACAACAGTGACTATGGCTACACCTTC
CDR3: CASSFLWDNSDYGYTF

size: NA
length: 14
J: TRBJ2-1
V: TRBV10-3
D: NA
DNA: TGTGCCATCAGTGAGTCCCCGGAAGACAATGAGCAGTTCTTC
CDR3: CAISESPEDNEQFF

size: few
length: 15
J: TRBJ2-1
V: TRBV6-4
D: NA
DNA: TGTGCCAGCAGTGATTCTGTTGACTCATACAATGAGCAGTTCTTC
CDR3: CASSDSVDSYNEQFF

size: NA
length: 16
J: TRBJ2-3
V: TRBV7-6
D: NA
DNA: TGTGCCAGCAGCGTGCGGACTGGGGATAGCACAGATACGCAGTATTTT
CDR3: CASSVRTGDSTDTQYF

size: once
length: 20
J: TRBJ1-3
V: TRBV19
D: TRBD1
DNA: TGTGCCAGTACCCAACTCCGGACAGGGAGTTACCCTTTATCTGGAAACACCATATATTTT
CDR3: CASTQLRTGSYPLSGNTIYF

size: NA
length: 17
J: TRBJ1-2
V: TRBV19
D: NA
DNA: TGTGCCAGTAGTAAAACCGGGACACCCAACAGTGACTATGGCTACACCTTC
CDR3: CASSKTGTPNSDYGYTF

size: NA
length: 17
J: TRBJ1-1
V: TRBV19
D: TRBD1
DNA: TGTGCCAGTAGTCTAAGACAGGGGCTTATCATGAACACTGAAGCTTTCTTT
CDR3: CASSLRQGLIMNTEAFF

size: NA
length: 15
J: TRBJ2-5
V: TRBV29-1
D: TRBD2
DNA: TGCAGCGTTGAAGATTGGACTAGCGGGAGCGAGACCCAGTACTTC
CDR3: CSVEDWTSGSETQYF

size: NA
length: 13
J: TRBJ1-2
V: TRBV12-3/TRBV12-4
D: NA
DNA: TGTGCCAGCAGCTCCGGGGAAGCGGGTGGCTACACCTTC
CDR3: CASSSGEAGGYTF

size: NA
length: 11
J: TRBJ1-2
V: TRBV28
D: NA
DNA: TGTGCCAGCAGTACAGGGTTTGGCTACACCTTC
CDR3: CASSTGFGYTF

size: NA
length: 13
J: TRBJ1-5
V: TRBV19
D: NA
DNA: TGTGCCAGTACCACAACACGCAATCAGCCCCAGCATTTT
CDR3: CASTTTRNQPQHF

size: NA
length: 13
J: TRBJ2-1
V: TRBV6-5
D: TRBD2
DNA: TGTGCCAGCATGGGACTAGCGTCCAATGAGCAGTTCTTC
CDR3: CASMGLASNEQFF

size: NA
length: 15
J: TRBJ2-7
V: TRBV7-2
D: NA
DNA: TGTGCCAGCAGCCTAACGGGTTCCCTCTCCTACGAGCAGTACTTC
CDR3: CASSLTGSLSYEQYF

size: once
length: 14
J: TRBJ2-7
V: TRBV30
D: NA
DNA: TGTGCCTGGAGTGTCGGTTCGACTATCTACGAGCAGTACTTC
CDR3: CAWSVGSTIYEQYF

size: once
length: 15
J: TRBJ1-4
V: TRBV14
D: NA
DNA: TGTGCCAGCAGCCAAGATTTTCTTGCAGATGAAAAACTGTTTTTT
CDR3: CASSQDFLADEKLFF

size: NA
length: 12
J: TRBJ2-5
V: TRBV28
D: NA
DNA: TGTGCCAGCAGTTTGCAGGGGGAGACCCAGTACTTC
CDR3: CASSLQGETQYF

size: NA
length: 14
J: TRBJ1-2
V: TRBV7-2
D: NA
DNA: TGTGCCAGCGTACGGGACGGGGGATTCTATGGCTACACCTTC
CDR3: CASVRDGGFYGYTF

size: NA
length: 19
J: TRBJ1-5
V: TRBV28
D: NA
DNA: TGTGCCAGCCTTCAAAGGGAGGCAGACCTTTCTATTAGCAATCAGCCCCAGCATTTT
CDR3: CASLQREADLSISNQPQHF

size: NA
length: 16
J: TRBJ1-6
V: TRBV18
D: NA
DNA: TGTGCCAGCTCACAACAGGCTACAGGAGGAGGTTCACCCCTCCACTTT
CDR3: CASSQQATGGGSPLHF

size: NA
length: 18
J: TRBJ2-7
V: TRBV5-1
D: NA
DNA: TGCGCCAGCAGCTTCCCTAATTTAACTTTGGGGTTCTCCTACGAGCAGTACTTC
CDR3: CASSFPNLTLGFSYEQYF

size: NA
length: 16
J: TRBJ1-5
V: TRBV18
D: NA
DNA: TGTGCCAGCTCAGATCAAGGGGGTTTGAGCAATCAGCCCCAGCATTTT
CDR3: CASSDQGGLSNQPQHF

size: once
length: 14
J: TRBJ1-6
V: TRBV4-1
D: NA
DNA: TGCGCCAGCAGCCACCCCCTGACCGACTCACCCCTCCACTTT
CDR3: CASSHPLTDSPLHF

size: NA
length: 15
J: TRBJ1-1
V: TRBV25-1
D: NA
DNA: TGTGCCAGCAGTCCGGGCCCAGGCCTGGGGACTGAAGCTTTCTTT
CDR3: CASSPGPGLGTEAFF

size: NA
length: 13
J: TRBJ1-4
V: TRBV28
D: NA
DNA: TGTGCCAGCAGTTTCGTGACTAATGAAAAACTGTTTTTT
CDR3: CASSFVTNEKLFF

size: NA
length: 13
J: TRBJ2-1
V: TRBV2
D: NA
DNA: TGTGCCAGCAGTCCCGGGAACTACAATGAGCAGTTCTTC
CDR3: CASSPGNYNEQFF

size: few
length: 14
J: TRBJ2-7
V: TRBV3-1/TRBV3-2
D: TRBD2
DNA: TGTGCCAGCAGCTCGACTAGCGGGACCTACGAGCAGTACTTC
CDR3: CASSSTSGTYEQYF

size: NA
length: 15
J: TRBJ1-2
V: TRBV3-1/TRBV3-2
D: NA
DNA: TGTGCCAGCAGCCAAGCTAGGCAGGCCCTCGAGGGCTACACCTTC
CDR3: CASSQARQALEGYTF

size: NA
length: 16
J: TRBJ2-3
V: TRBV7-9
D: TRBD2
DNA: TGTGCCAGCAGCTTCTCCGGGAGGACTCCCACAGATACGCAGTATTTT
CDR3: CASSFSGRTPTDTQYF

size: NA
length: 14
J: TRBJ1-4
V: TRBV5-5
D: NA
DNA: TGTGCCAGCAGCCAAGGGGGACCTGGTGAAAAACTGTTTTTT
CDR3: CASSQGGPGEKLFF

size: NA
length: 15
J: TRBJ1-3
V: TRBV23-1
D: TRBD1
DNA: TGCGCCAGCAGTCAATGGGACAGCTCTGGAAACACCATATATTTT
CDR3: CASSQWDSSGNTIYF

size: NA
length: 14
J: TRBJ1-1
V: TRBV27
D: NA
DNA: TGTGCCAGCAGTTCACGGGTGAGGAACACTGAAGCTTTCTTT
CDR3: CASSSRVRNTEAFF

size: once
length: 14
J: TRBJ2-4
V: TRBV11-2
D: TRBD1
DNA: TGTGCCAGCAGCTTAGCAGGGGGCAAAAACATTCAGTACTTC
CDR3: CASSLAGGKNIQYF

size: NA
length: 15
J: TRBJ1-4
V: TRBV18
D: NA
DNA: TGTGCCAGCTCACCCGGGGCAGGGATAAATGAAAAACTGTTTTTT
CDR3: CASSPGAGINEKLFF

size: NA
length: 14
J: TRBJ1-2
V: TRBV25-1
D: NA
DNA: TGTGCCAGCAGTAGTACAGCCGTAGCTCGGGGCTACACCTTC
CDR3: CASSSTAVARGYTF

size: once
length: 15
J: TRBJ1-5
V: TRBV3-1/TRBV3-2
D: NA
DNA: TGTGCCAGCAGCCAAGAGTACAGTAGCAATCAGCCCCAGCATTTT
CDR3: CASSQEYSSNQPQHF

size: NA
length: 14
J: TRBJ2-1
V: TRBV7-9
D: NA
DNA: TGTGCCAGCAGCTCCCGGGACCCTCGGGATGAGCAGTTCTTC
CDR3: CASSSRDPRDEQFF